This passage covers 4 T cell receptor beta chains from one sample sequenced in a study of regulatory T cells in long-lasting Graves disease. Time point in this sample: newly diagnosed GD, antithyroid drugs for less than 3 months. TCR sequences were obtained from RNA taken from PBMCs. Sequencing libraries for TCR beta were prepared with iRepertoire HTBI primers and Arm-PCR of CDR3 regions. TCRdb re-called the multiplex PCR reads through MiXCR, storing one row per CDR3 protein. In the table there are about 470,000 distinct CDR3 sequences, under 15% of which are singletons. The data were also submitted as part of a second study, on T cells in Graves' hyperthyroidism and ophthalmopathy.

Here the sequenced sample was peripheral blood mononuclear cells (PBMCs), taken at new diagnosis, from a patient treated with antithyroid drugs. The receptors come from a woman in her twenties or thirties with Graves disease.

This clonotype was seen at least ten times. The J gene is TRBJ2-7, the V gene TRBV7-6; 9 bases are a match to TRBD1. CDR3 size: 15 residues. V shed 5 bases and J 3 bases; nucleotides not matched to a gene: 8. Germline V gives CDR1 SGHVS, CDR2 FNYEAQ. The CDR3 coding sequence is TGTGCCAGCAGCCCTATCAGACAGGGGGACTACGAGCAGTACTTC. This translates into CASSPIRQGDYEQYF.

This clonotype has a count of ten or more. The chain is built from TRBV11-1 and TRBJ2-2; D may be TRBD2 (5 bases). There are 16 residues in the CDR3. The V gene lost 0 bases and the J gene lost 2 bases, with 10 bases spanning the gap. CDR1 and CDR2 from the germline V gene are SGHAT and FQDESV (reference sequence). CDR3: CASSLAGSGNTGELFF. Here the CDR3 DNA reads TGTGCCAGCAGCTTAGCCGGCAGCGGAAACACCGGGGAGCTGTTTTTT.

This clonotype was found many times. This chain uses TRBV7-2 with TRBJ1-4, with TRBD1 identical over 8 bases. There are 15 residues in the CDR3. Germline V gene lookup returns CDR1 SGHTA and CDR2 FQGNSA. Unmatched junction bases numbered 9, after V lost 1 base and J lost 11 bases. CDR3 sequence: CASSLGQGALGKLFF. The CDR3 region has the DNA TGTGCCAGCAGCTTAGGGCAGGGGGCCCTCGGGAAACTGTTTTTT.

The chain combines TRBV18 with TRBJ2-7, with 9 bases lining up with TRBD1. The CDR3 totals 18 residues. Per germline, CDR1 KGHSH and CDR2 LQKENI. The V and J ends lost 3 bases and 3 bases, in that order; junction bases with no gene match: 15. The CDR3 region is CASSPRRTGAQGYYEQYF. The CDR3 DNA reads TGTGCCAGCTCACCCAGGAGGACAGGGGCCCAAGGGTACTACGAGCAGTACTTC.